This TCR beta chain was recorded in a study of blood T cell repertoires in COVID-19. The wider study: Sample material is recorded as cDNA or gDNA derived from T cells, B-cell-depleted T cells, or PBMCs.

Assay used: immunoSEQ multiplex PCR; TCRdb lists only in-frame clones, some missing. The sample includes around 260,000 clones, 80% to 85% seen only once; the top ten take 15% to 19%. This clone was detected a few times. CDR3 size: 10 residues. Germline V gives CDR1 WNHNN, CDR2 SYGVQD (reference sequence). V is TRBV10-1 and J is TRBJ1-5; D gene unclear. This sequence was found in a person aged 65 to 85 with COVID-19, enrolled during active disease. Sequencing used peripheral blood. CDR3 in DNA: TGCAGCGAGGAGAATGGGCCCCAGCATTTT. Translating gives CSEENGPQHF.